The TCR beta chain described here comes from a study of spatial heterogeneity in lung cancer. The time point: sample taken at primary tumor resection. Using its own MiXCR run on the 5' RACE reads, TCRdb lists one record per CDR3 protein. The table shows roughly 38,000 distinct CDR3 sequences, with around 3.1% occurring only once. Per germline, CDR1 SGHTA and CDR2 FQGTGA. This CDR3 spans 14 amino acids. V was shortened by 4 bases and J by 3 bases, with 11 bases between the two germline ends. This clonotype was counted at least ten times. This chain uses TRBV7-3 with TRBJ2-3, with D possibly matching TRBD1 (5 bases). The sequencing here drew on normal lung tissue next to the tumor, taken at surgery. The sequence came from a male donor with early-stage non-small cell lung cancer. The CDR3 is CASSSTGSTDTQYF. In nucleotides, the CDR3 is TGTGCCAGCAGCTCAACAGGATCTACAGATACGCAGTATTTT.